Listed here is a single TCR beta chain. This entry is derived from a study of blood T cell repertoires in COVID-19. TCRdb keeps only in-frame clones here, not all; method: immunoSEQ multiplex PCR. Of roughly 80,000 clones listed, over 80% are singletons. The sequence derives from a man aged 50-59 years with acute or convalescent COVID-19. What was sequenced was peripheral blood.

CDR3 nucleotides: TGCGCCAGCAGCCCAAGCGGGGGACTCACAGATACGCAGTATTTT. The encoded protein is CASSPSGGLTDTQYF. This sequence joins TRBV4-1 and TRBJ2-3; 8 bases are shared with TRBD2. V was pared by 4 bases and J by 2 bases, with 5 bases of the junction left unmatched. CDR1 is MGHRA, CDR2 YSYEKL, per germline. CDR3 length: 15 amino acids.